The rows below give T cell receptor beta chains drawn from one sample of a study of OX40 agonist ivuxolimab in advanced cancers. Here immunoSEQ multiplex PCR was the method, and the copy in TCRdb shows in-frame clones only, minus some. The sample consists of fewer than 45,000 clones, approximately 80% of them appearing once. The source was CD4+ or CD8+ T cells sorted from blood, collected in a trial of the OX40 agonist ivuxolimab. The receptors were gathered from an adult with an advanced solid tumor such as melanoma, head and neck, liver or kidney cancer. Each CDR3 is given with its conserved first and last residue. Fields, in order: V gene, J gene, D gene, clone size, CDR3 protein, CDR3 DNA. The D gene is left open where the match is weak. Clone size is given for some rows only: seen once, a few or many times, or a class if the clone is expanded.

v_call: TRBV6-1; j_call: TRBJ2-7; d_call: TRBD2; clone_size: NA; cdr3_aa: CASSMTSPLGEQYF; cdr3_nt: TGTGCCAGCAGTATGACTAGCCCCTTGGGCGAGCAGTACTTC
v_call: TRBV20-1; j_call: TRBJ2-1; d_call: NA; clone_size: NA; cdr3_aa: CSVQAGTEQFF; cdr3_nt: TGCAGTGTTCAAGCCGGGACAGAGCAGTTCTTC
v_call: TRBV4-2; j_call: TRBJ1-1; d_call: TRBD1; clone_size: few; cdr3_aa: CASSQWTGVNTEAFF; cdr3_nt: TGTGCCAGCAGCCAATGGACAGGGGTGAACACTGAAGCTTTCTTT
v_call: TRBV28; j_call: TRBJ1-2; d_call: NA; clone_size: NA; cdr3_aa: CASSLDNYGYTF; cdr3_nt: TGTGCCAGCAGTTTAGATAACTATGGCTACACCTTC
v_call: TRBV29-1; j_call: TRBJ2-3; d_call: TRBD2; clone_size: NA; cdr3_aa: CSASGGAGVGKDTQYF; cdr3_nt: TGCAGCGCTAGCGGGGGGGCGGGAGTGGGTAAGGATACGCAGTATTTT
v_call: TRBV11-2; j_call: TRBJ2-3; d_call: NA; clone_size: NA; cdr3_aa: CASSLLGRSTDTQYF; cdr3_nt: TGTGCCAGCAGCCTTCTGGGGCGAAGCACAGATACGCAGTATTTT
v_call: TRBV28; j_call: TRBJ1-5; d_call: TRBD1; clone_size: NA; cdr3_aa: CASSLSQGAFQYQPQHF; cdr3_nt: TGTGCCAGCAGTTTAAGTCAGGGGGCCTTCCAGTATCAGCCCCAGCATTTT
v_call: TRBV18; j_call: TRBJ2-4; d_call: NA; clone_size: NA; cdr3_aa: CASSFDRGIAKNIQYF; cdr3_nt: TGTGCCAGCTCATTCGACCGAGGTATAGCCAAAAACATTCAGTACTTC
v_call: TRBV21-1; j_call: TRBJ1-5; d_call: NA; clone_size: NA; cdr3_aa: CASSIVRSFNQPQHF; cdr3_nt: TGTGCCAGCAGCATAGTTAGGAGTTTTAATCAGCCCCAGCATTTT
v_call: TRBV5-4; j_call: TRBJ1-2; d_call: NA; clone_size: NA; cdr3_aa: CASSLIQGRHGYTF; cdr3_nt: TGTGCCAGCAGCTTGATACAGGGTCGTCATGGCTACACCTTC
v_call: TRBV7-3; j_call: TRBJ1-6; d_call: NA; clone_size: NA; cdr3_aa: CASSATRNSPLHF; cdr3_nt: TGTGCCAGCAGCGCAACAAGGAATTCACCCCTCCACTTT
v_call: TRBV7-9; j_call: TRBJ2-3; d_call: NA; clone_size: few; cdr3_aa: CASSLVGSADTQYF; cdr3_nt: TGTGCCAGCAGCTTAGTCGGGAGCGCAGATACGCAGTATTTT
v_call: TRBV7-8; j_call: TRBJ2-3; d_call: TRBD2; clone_size: NA; cdr3_aa: CASSTPSGSRTDTQYF; cdr3_nt: TGTGCCAGCAGCACCCCTAGCGGGAGTCGAACAGATACGCAGTATTTT
v_call: TRBV19; j_call: TRBJ2-7; d_call: TRBD1; clone_size: NA; cdr3_aa: CASSSTRGQGSEQYF; cdr3_nt: TGTGCCAGTAGTAGCACCCGGGGACAGGGGAGCGAGCAGTACTTC
v_call: TRBV2; j_call: TRBJ1-3; d_call: TRBD1; clone_size: NA; cdr3_aa: CASSVGRGQLSGNTIYF; cdr3_nt: TGTGCCAGCAGTGTTGGTAGGGGGCAGCTCTCTGGAAACACCATATATTTT
v_call: TRBV5-1; j_call: TRBJ1-6; d_call: NA; clone_size: once; cdr3_aa: CASSLDYPSYNSPLHF; cdr3_nt: TGCGCCAGCAGCTTGGATTACCCCTCCTATAATTCACCCCTCCACTTT
v_call: TRBV5-1; j_call: TRBJ2-1; d_call: NA; clone_size: few; cdr3_aa: CASSLALGGMSYNEQFF; cdr3_nt: TGCGCCAGCAGCTTGGCCTTGGGGGGAATGTCCTACAATGAGCAGTTCTTC
v_call: TRBV7-8; j_call: TRBJ1-2; d_call: NA; clone_size: NA; cdr3_aa: CASSPSRTRAPRGYTF; cdr3_nt: TGTGCCAGCAGCCCCAGTCGCACGAGAGCCCCGCGTGGCTACACCTTC
v_call: TRBV7-8; j_call: TRBJ1-5; d_call: NA; clone_size: NA; cdr3_aa: CASSLGAGLGNQPQHF; cdr3_nt: TGTGCCAGCAGCTTAGGGGCGGGGTTGGGCAATCAGCCCCAGCATTTT